This T cell receptor beta chain was captured by sequencing in a study of shared clonotypes between healthy human individuals. As defined, naive CD8 cells were CD45RO-negative and positively selected for CCR7, with terminally differentiated effector memory CD45RA+ cells excluded. This clone was counted a few times. The antigen is unknown. Study-level results: An effect of sequencing depth on clonotype sharing among donors was expected. The generation probabilities recorded for non-shared clonotypes fell below those of clonotypes shared by all four donors. Sharing across four donors was seen in around 5% of naive CD4 clonotypes.

Method: immunoSEQ multiplex PCR; TCRdb's copy keeps in-frame clones and lacks some. The repertoire consists of roughly 2.1 million clones, with roughly 91% occurring once and the leading ten covering approximately 1.7%. This receptor was obtained from a man aged 18 to 29 in good health. Some clones in this sample may be carry-over from other donors' samples. Sequencing input: naive CD8+ T cells from PBMCs.

The CDR3 spells CASSVAAAPNTEAFF. As DNA, the CDR3 is TGTGCCAGCAGCGTAGCGGCAGCCCCGAACACTGAAGCTTTCTTT. The chain recombines TRBV9 with TRBJ1-1; D ambiguous. The CDR3 is made up of 15 amino acids. Between the trimmed V and J ends, which lost 0 bases and 1 base, there was a span of 10 bases. Germline values: CDR1 SGDLS, CDR2 YYNGEE.